These 18 T cell receptor beta chains came from one sample sequenced in a study of T cells in Graves' hyperthyroidism and ophthalmopathy. Regions amplified from RNA transcripts were the TCR beta CDR3 regions. The HTBI primer set drove a first-round RT-PCR of the TCR CDR3. TCRdb reprocessed the multiplex PCR reads via MiXCR and lists one record per CDR3 protein. The table has almost 600,000 distinct CDR3 sequences, about 15% seen once. The sequenced sample consisted of blood. Source of these receptors: a woman aged 25 to 45 with Graves' hyperthyroidism that later progressed to Graves' ophthalmopathy.

The chain joins TRBV2 to TRBJ1-2, with TRBD1 matching 9 bases. CDR1 is SNHLY, CDR2 FYNNEI, per germline. This CDR3 has 13 amino acids. The J segment lost 8 bases and the V segment lost 8 bases, leaving 9 bases of the junction unmatched. The CDR3 is CASSGTGKEGYTF. The CDR3 region has the DNA TGTGCCAGCTCAGGGACAGGGAAAGAAGGCTACACCTTC.

This clonotype was detected many times. The gene calls are TRBV20-1 and TRBJ1-1; TRBD1 might be the D (6 bases). The CDR3 extends over 13 amino acids. V was pared by 5 bases and J by 3 bases, with 13 bases between. Germline loops: CDR1 DFQATT, CDR2 SNEGSKA (reference sequence). CDR3 residues: CSARGTLDTEAFF. CDR3 nucleotides: TGCAGTGCTCGAGGGACATTAGACACTGAAGCTTTCTTT.

This clonotype has a count of ten or more. In DNA, the CDR3 is TGTGCCAGCAGCGGACGACTAGCGGGAGAGCATACTACGCAGTATTTT. Translated: CASSGRLAGEHTTQYF. The chain carries TRBV7-2 and TRBJ2-3, with 12 bases matching TRBD2. Germline V lookup: CDR1 SGHTA, CDR2 FQGNSA. CDR3 length: 16 amino acids. V shed 5 bases, J shed 8 bases, and the junction held 11 bases outside the gene matches.

This clonotype was found many times. The chain has TRBV12-3 or TRBV12-4 and TRBJ1-2; tentatively, D is TRBD1 (5 bases). Trimming took 4 bases from V and 8 from J, leaving 17 bases between them. The CDR3 totals 14 residues. CDR3 sequence: CASSSPGTLGGYTF. The CDR3 region has the DNA TGTGCCAGCAGTTCTCCCGGGACCTTGGGAGGCTACACCTTC.

In this sample, this clonotype turned up a few times. V is TRBV12-3 or TRBV12-4 and J is TRBJ1-1; no clear D. The V gene lost 7 bases and the J gene lost 1 base, with 10 bases spanning the gap. CDR3 length equals 13 residues. The CDR3 nucleotides read TGTGCCAGCACCCCCGGCCCGAACACTGAAGCTTTCTTT. It yields the protein CASTPGPNTEAFF.

The V call is TRBV20-1, the J call TRBJ2-3; 9 positions agree with TRBD2. This CDR3 is 14 amino acids long. Unmatched junction bases numbered 7, after V lost 6 bases and J lost 3 bases. Germline lookup yields CDR1 DFQATT and CDR2 SNEGSKA (reference sequence). In DNA, the CDR3 is TGCAGTGCCCCTCGCAGCGGGAGGACAGATACGCAGTATTTT. Translation: CSAPRSGRTDTQYF.

This clonotype was detected many times. J is TRBJ2-5 and V is TRBV7-8, with D possibly being TRBD2 (5 bases). Trimming removed 2 bases from V and 1 base from J, with 23 bases in between. CDR1 and CDR2 (germline): SGHVS, FQNEAQ. The CDR3 has 19 residues. This CDR3 reads CASSLTFGRAEPFQETQYF. The CDR3 region has the DNA TGTGCCAGCAGCTTAACGTTCGGGCGGGCCGAACCCTTCCAAGAGACCCAGTACTTC.

The rearrangement uses TRBV7-3 and TRBJ2-7; 10 bases map to TRBD2. The CDR3 totals 14 residues. After removal of 2 bases from V and 8 bases from J, the junction contained 6 bases not matched to a gene. Germline-derived CDR1 and CDR2 are SGHTA and FQGTGA. CDR3 region: CASSLLTSGRQQYF. In nucleotides, the CDR3 is TGTGCCAGCAGCTTACTGACTAGCGGGCGTCAGCAGTACTTC. The variable domain in full, with the rest retrieved from reference TRBV7-3 and TRBJ2-7, is GAGVSQTPSNKVTEKGKYVELRCDPISGHTALYWYRQSLGQGPEFLIYFQGTGAADDSGLPNDRFFAVRPEGSVSTLKIQRTERGDSAVYLCASSLLTSGRQQYFGPGTRLTVT.

This clonotype was counted many times. This rearrangement joins TRBV12-3 or TRBV12-4 to TRBJ2-7; TRBD1 matches 9 bases. This CDR3 has 17 residues. V was clipped by 7 bases and J by 7 bases; unmatched bases: 20. The CDR3 nucleotides are TGTGCCAGCACCCCAAGGGGGCGAGGACAGGGGATGACAGAGCAGTACTTC. This encodes CASTPRGRGQGMTEQYF.

This clonotype occurred many times. The V call is TRBV5-8, the J call TRBJ2-2; the D is unclear. Germline CDR1 and CDR2: SGHTS and YDEGEE. CDR3 size: 13 residues. V lost 1 base and J 4 bases, leaving 5 bases between the germline ends. The CDR3, as DNA: TGTGCCAGCAGCTTGAGCAGCACCGGGGAGCTGTTTTTT. Encoded protein: CASSLSSTGELFF.

This clonotype was recorded at least ten times. The J gene is TRBJ2-7, the V gene TRBV9, with TRBD2 as a possible D gene (5 bases). Germline V lookup: CDR1 SGDLS, CDR2 YYNGEE. This CDR3 spans 15 amino acids. V lost 3 bases, J lost 0 bases, and 13 bases lay in between. The DNA of the CDR3 is TGTGCCAGCAGCGAAGACGGGGTTAGCTCCTACGAGCAGTACTTC. Encoded protein: CASSEDGVSSYEQYF.

This clonotype came up many times. This rearrangement joins TRBV12-3 or TRBV12-4 to TRBJ2-5, with D perhaps being TRBD1 or TRBD2 (5 bases each). The CDR3 sequence is 16 residues long. The V end lost 3 bases, the J end lost 5 bases, and 19 bases lay between the germline ends. The CDR3 here is CASSFLSGWDGETQYF. CDR3 sequence (DNA): TGTGCCAGCAGTTTCCTCTCTGGGTGGGACGGGGAGACCCAGTACTTC.

On this clonotype: It may be a read error: a sequence one base away is much more abundant. This chain connects TRBV12-5 to TRBJ2-3; 9 bases fit TRBD2. Germline-derived CDR1 and CDR2 are LGHNT and FRNRAP. There are 17 residues in the CDR3. V gave up 0 bases and J gave up 3 bases; unmatched junction bases: 7. The CDR3, as DNA: TGTGCTAGTGGTTTGGTACTCGGCGGGAGGGGGACAGATACGCAGTATTTT. This gives the protein CASGLVLGGRGTDTQYF. The full variable domain, its missing parts supplied by reference TRBV12-5 and TRBJ2-3, is DARVTQTPRHKVTEMGQEVTMRCQPILGHNTVFWYRQTMMQGLELLAYFRNRAPLDDSGMPKDRFSAEMPDATLATLKIQPSEPRDSAVYFCASGLVLGGRGTDTQYFGPGTRLTVL.

The CDR3 spells CASSLAGTSGNDEQFF. CDR3 DNA: TGTGCCAGCAGCTTAGCGGGGACTAGCGGGAACGATGAGCAGTTCTTC. The rearrangement uses TRBV7-9 and TRBJ2-1, with 13 bases aligning to TRBD2. With V trimmed by 0 bases and J by 8 bases, 4 bases remained unmatched. This CDR3 has 16 amino acids. CDR1 is SEHNR, CDR2 FQNEAQ, per germline (reference sequence).

This clonotype was seen at least ten times. The chain employs TRBV7-9 and TRBJ1-1, with D uncertain. The V gene lost 0 bases and the J gene lost 1 base, with 9 bases spanning the gap. The CDR3 has 15 amino acids. The germline gives CDR1 SEHNR, CDR2 FQNEAQ (reference sequence). CDR3 residues: CASSLAAGRNTEAFF. CDR3 nucleotides: TGTGCCAGCAGCTTAGCCGCTGGGCGGAACACTGAAGCTTTCTTT.

J is TRBJ1-2 and V is TRBV27; D possibly corresponds to TRBD1 (5 bases). Germline lookup yields CDR1 MNHEY and CDR2 SMNVEV (reference sequence). This CDR3 contains 14 residues. The V gene lost 7 bases and the J gene lost 4 bases, with 16 bases spanning the gap. The CDR3 region has the DNA TGTGCCAGCAAGGACCGGGGACTACCCTATGGCTACACCTTC. This codes for CASKDRGLPYGYTF.

The table lists this clonotype with a few counts. This chain connects TRBV5-5 to TRBJ2-7, with 8 bases aligning to TRBD1. The CDR3 extends over 14 amino acids. The germline gives CDR1 SGHKS, CDR2 YYEKEE (reference sequence). Losses at the gene ends were 5 bases for V and 2 bases for J; bases not matched to a gene: 6. In DNA form, the CDR3 reads TGTGCCAGCAGGACTCTGACAGGGGCCTACGAGCAGTACTTC. Translating it yields CASRTLTGAYEQYF. Full variable domain (remainder filled in from reference TRBV5-5 and TRBJ2-7): DAGVTQSPTHLIKTRGQQVTLRCSPISGHKSVSWYQQVLGQGPQFIFQYYEKEERGRGNFPDRFSARQFPNYSSELNVNALLLGDSALYLCASRTLTGAYEQYFGPGTRLTVT.

Turning to this clonotype: One junction end does not reproduce the germline sequence, and a read error may be involved. The V gene is TRBV6-2 or TRBV6-3, the J gene TRBJ2-3, with D perhaps matching TRBD1 (6 bases). Germline V lookup: CDR1 MNHEY, CDR2 SVGEGT. The CDR3 runs 16 residues. Here the CDR3 DNA reads TGTGCCAGCAGTGACTCGGGACATGCTAGCACAGATACGCAGTATTTT. It is translated as CASSDSGHASTDTQYF.